Listed below are T cell receptor beta chains from one sample, sequenced in a study of T-cell reconstitution after alpha-beta-depleted transplantation in children. TCRdb reprocessed the PCR reads via MiXCR and lists one record per CDR3 protein. The sample carries about 980,000 distinct CDR3 sequences, around 30% recorded once. The sequencing used PBMCs, mostly from graft donor cells, collected 360 days after TCRalphabeta/CD19-depleted stem cell transplant. Receptors were obtained from a boy younger than two who had a stem cell transplant for SCID, so the T cells may come from the graft donor. CDR3s include the opening cysteine and the closing phenylalanine or tryptophan. A D gene is named only where the DNA matches it firmly. Rows may omit the clone size; those that give it use once, few, many or a size class.

abundance,j_gene,v_gene,d_gene,CDR3aa,CDR3nt
NA,TRBJ2-4,TRBV5-6,NA,CASSLEGMVSKNIQYF,TGTGCCAGCAGCTTGGAGGGGATGGTTTCCAAAAACATTCAGTACTTC
NA,TRBJ1-5,TRBV18,TRBD1,CASSPPPTTGSDQPQHF,TGTGCCAGCTCACCACCACCGACGACAGGGTCTGATCAGCCCCAGCATTTT
few,TRBJ2-3,TRBV12-3/TRBV12-4,NA,CASGSSPNTDTQYF,TGTGCCAGCGGAAGCAGTCCCAACACAGATACGCAGTATTTT
NA,TRBJ2-5,TRBV20-1,TRBD2,CSAGQAGEETQYF,TGCAGTGCCGGGCAAGCGGGGGAAGAGACCCAGTACTTC
NA,TRBJ1-3,TRBV12-3/TRBV12-4,NA,CASSPNGNTIYF,TGTGCCAGCAGCCCCAATGGAAACACCATATATTTT
few,TRBJ2-1,TRBV5-1,TRBD2,CASSVGLGANEQFF,TGCGCCAGCAGCGTGGGACTAGGGGCCAATGAGCAGTTCTTC
few,TRBJ2-1,TRBV5-1,NA,CASSLGQRSYNEQFF,TGCGCCAGCAGCTTGGGCCAACGCTCCTACAATGAGCAGTTCTTC
NA,TRBJ2-3,TRBV10-3,TRBD2,CAISGSLAGVTDTQYF,TGTGCCATCAGTGGATCTTTAGCGGGGGTTACAGATACGCAGTATTTT
NA,TRBJ2-3,TRBV30,TRBD2,CAWTGAGAGDTQYF,TGTGCCTGGACCGGAGCGGGGGCGGGAGATACGCAGTATTTT
NA,TRBJ2-3,TRBV2,NA,CASGAGPQQRTDTQYF,TGTGCCAGCGGGGCAGGACCCCAACAACGCACAGATACGCAGTATTTT
NA,TRBJ2-7,TRBV6-5,NA,CASSYSSSRIYEQYF,TGTGCCAGCAGTTACTCGAGTTCGAGGATCTACGAGCAGTACTTC
NA,TRBJ2-3,TRBV7-9,TRBD2,CASSLGLAVVTDTQYF,TGTGCCAGCAGCTTGGGACTAGCGGTAGTCACAGATACGCAGTATTTT
few,TRBJ1-1,TRBV5-1,NA,CASSLVINTEAFF,TGCGCCAGCAGCTTAGTCATTAACACTGAAGCTTTCTTT
few,TRBJ1-1,TRBV6-2/TRBV6-3,NA,CASSFGRYTEAFF,TGTGCCAGCAGTTTCGGTCGTTACACTGAAGCTTTCTTT
NA,TRBJ1-1,TRBV3-1,NA,CASGRPGETEAFF,TGTGCCAGCGGTCGTCCGGGGGAAACTGAAGCTTTCTTT
few,TRBJ1-2,TRBV10-3,NA,CATLSQGFGSPNYGYTF,TGTGCCACCCTAAGCCAGGGGTTCGGTTCCCCTAACTATGGCTACACCTTC
NA,TRBJ2-1,TRBV11-2,NA,CASSLMGSSYNEQFF,TGTGCCAGCAGCTTAATGGGGAGCTCCTACAATGAGCAGTTCTTC
NA,TRBJ1-5,TRBV5-5,NA,CASSLSGKNQPQHF,TGTGCCAGCAGCTTGTCAGGGAAGAATCAGCCCCAGCATTTT
few,TRBJ1-2,TRBV9,NA,CASSVALRGEPYGYTF,TGTGCCAGCAGCGTAGCCCTCCGGGGAGAACCCTATGGCTACACCTTC
NA,TRBJ2-5,TRBV2,NA,CASSGPPTGIQETQYF,TGTGCCAGCAGTGGTCCCCCCACAGGAATCCAAGAGACCCAGTACTTC
NA,TRBJ2-3,TRBV9,TRBD2,CASSAGIIAGPTDTQYF,TGTGCCAGCAGCGCAGGGATCATAGCGGGGCCCACAGATACGCAGTATTTT
few,TRBJ2-5,TRBV4-2,NA,CASSQKSGETQYF,TGTGCCAGCAGCCAAAAATCAGGGGAGACCCAGTACTTC
few,TRBJ2-7,TRBV20-1,NA,CSASEGGPYEQYF,TGCAGTGCCTCGGAGGGGGGCCCCTACGAGCAGTACTTC
NA,TRBJ1-4,TRBV15,TRBD1,CATSRGLGTENEKLFF,TGTGCCACCAGCAGAGGACTGGGGACAGAGAATGAAAAACTGTTTTTT
NA,TRBJ2-3,TRBV20-1,NA,CSALSGITDTQYF,TGCAGTGCTTTGAGCGGTATCACAGATACGCAGTATTTT
NA,TRBJ2-3,TRBV7-2,TRBD2,CASSLRTSLSDTQYF,TGTGCCAGCAGCTTAAGGACTAGTCTCTCAGATACGCAGTATTTT
many,TRBJ1-1,TRBV7-3,NA,CASSLSGGTEAFF,TGTGCCAGCAGCTTAAGTGGGGGGACTGAAGCTTTCTTT
NA,TRBJ1-4,TRBV12-5,TRBD1,CASGPPGQGNEKLFF,TGTGCTAGTGGTCCTCCGGGACAGGGGAATGAAAAACTGTTTTTT
NA,TRBJ2-1,TRBV21-1,NA,CASSLMLVAGEQFF,TGTGCCAGCAGCCTTATGTTGGTTGCAGGTGAGCAGTTCTTC
NA,TRBJ1-4,TRBV6-5,TRBD1,CASSYEGQGDEKLFF,TGTGCCAGCAGTTACGAGGGACAGGGGGATGAAAAACTGTTTTTT
few,TRBJ1-2,TRBV7-2,NA,CASSQGMGIVGYGYTF,TGTGCCAGCAGCCAGGGGATGGGTATAGTAGGCTATGGCTACACCTTC
few,TRBJ1-2,TRBV4-1,TRBD1,CASSPETRQGYGYTF,TGCGCCAGCAGCCCAGAAACAAGACAGGGCTATGGCTACACCTTC
NA,TRBJ1-2,TRBV20-1,NA,CSASMDIYGYTF,TGCAGTGCCAGCATGGATATCTATGGCTACACCTTC